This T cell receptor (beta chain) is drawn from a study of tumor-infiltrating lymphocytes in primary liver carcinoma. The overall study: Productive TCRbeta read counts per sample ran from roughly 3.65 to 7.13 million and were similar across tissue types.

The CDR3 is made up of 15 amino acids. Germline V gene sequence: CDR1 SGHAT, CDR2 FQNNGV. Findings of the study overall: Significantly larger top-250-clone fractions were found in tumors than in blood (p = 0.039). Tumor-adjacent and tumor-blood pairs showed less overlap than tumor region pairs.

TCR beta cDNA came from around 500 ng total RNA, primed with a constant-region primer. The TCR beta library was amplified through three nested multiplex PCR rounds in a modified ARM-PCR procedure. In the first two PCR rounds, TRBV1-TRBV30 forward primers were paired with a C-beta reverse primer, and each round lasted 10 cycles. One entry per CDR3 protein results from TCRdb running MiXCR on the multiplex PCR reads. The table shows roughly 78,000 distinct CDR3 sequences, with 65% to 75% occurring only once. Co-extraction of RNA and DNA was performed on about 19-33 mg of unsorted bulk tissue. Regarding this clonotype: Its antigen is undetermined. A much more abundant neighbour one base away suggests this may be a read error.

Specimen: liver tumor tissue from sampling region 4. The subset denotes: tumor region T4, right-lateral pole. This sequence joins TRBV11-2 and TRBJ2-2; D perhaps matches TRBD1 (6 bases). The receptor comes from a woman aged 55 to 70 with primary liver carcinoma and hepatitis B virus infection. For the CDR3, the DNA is TGTGCCAGCAGCTTAGGAGGGACACACACCAGGGAGCTGTTTTTT. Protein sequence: CASSLGGTHTRELFF.